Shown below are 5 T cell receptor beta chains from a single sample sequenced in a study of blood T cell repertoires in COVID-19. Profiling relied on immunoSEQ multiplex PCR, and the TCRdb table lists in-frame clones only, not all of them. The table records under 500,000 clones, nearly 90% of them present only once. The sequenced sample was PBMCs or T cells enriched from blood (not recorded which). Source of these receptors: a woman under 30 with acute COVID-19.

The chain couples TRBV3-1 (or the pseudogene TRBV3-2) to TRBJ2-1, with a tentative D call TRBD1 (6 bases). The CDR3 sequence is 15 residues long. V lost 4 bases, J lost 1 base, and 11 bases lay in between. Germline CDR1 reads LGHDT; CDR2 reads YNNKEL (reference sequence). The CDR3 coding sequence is TGTGCCAGCAGCCTACAGGGTCCTTCCTACAATGAGCAGTTCTTC. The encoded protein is CASSLQGPSYNEQFF.

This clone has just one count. In nucleotides, the CDR3 is TGTGCCAGCAGCTTAGAGTCGGGACAGAATTACGAGCAGTACTTC. Its protein is CASSLESGQNYEQYF. This chain connects TRBV7-9 to TRBJ2-7; 7 nucleotides align to TRBD1. CDR1 and CDR2 (germline): SEHNR, FQNEAQ (reference sequence). With V trimmed by 1 base and J by 4 bases, 7 bases remained unmatched. This CDR3 contains 15 residues.

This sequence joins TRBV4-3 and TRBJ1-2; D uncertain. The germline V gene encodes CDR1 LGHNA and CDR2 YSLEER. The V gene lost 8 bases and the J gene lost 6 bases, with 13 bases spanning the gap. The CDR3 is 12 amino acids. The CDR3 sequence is CASDPLDNGYTF. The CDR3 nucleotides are TGCGCCAGCGATCCGCTCGACAATGGCTACACCTTC.

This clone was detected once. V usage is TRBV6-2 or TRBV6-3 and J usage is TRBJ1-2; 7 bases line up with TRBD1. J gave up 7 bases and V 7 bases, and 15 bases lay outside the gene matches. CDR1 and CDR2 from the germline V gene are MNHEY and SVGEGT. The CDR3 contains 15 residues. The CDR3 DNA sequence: TGTGCCAGCACCCCAGACAGGGCGATATACGGTGGCTACACCTTC. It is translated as CASTPDRAIYGGYTF.

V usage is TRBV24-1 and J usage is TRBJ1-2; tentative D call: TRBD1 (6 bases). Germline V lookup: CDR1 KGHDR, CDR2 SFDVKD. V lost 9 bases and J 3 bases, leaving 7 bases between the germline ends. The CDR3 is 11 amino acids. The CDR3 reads CATAGDYGYTF. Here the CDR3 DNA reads TGTGCCACCGCAGGGGACTATGGCTACACCTTC.